One sample yielded the 19 T cell receptor beta chains listed below, sequenced in a study of blood T cell repertoires in COVID-19 (dated by TCRdb to 2020 to 2021). Library creation used the immunoSEQ multiplex PCR assay. The immuneACCESS repertoire file appears here via TCRdb, limited to in-frame rearrangements. These files lack a portion of the clones; in checked studies, under half of the deficit traces to unresolved V genes, and the cause of the others is not known. This sample has around 60,000 clones in its table, and 86% of those were observed once. The ten most abundant clones make up 1.3% of the sample. The sample taken for sequencing was peripheral blood. These receptors originate from an elderly woman with acute or convalescent COVID-19.

V is TRBV5-1 and J is TRBJ1-6; 7 nucleotides line up with TRBD1. The CDR3 totals 14 residues. Germline CDR1 is SGHRS and CDR2 is YFSETQ. V shed 4 bases, J shed 9 bases, and the junction held 7 bases outside the gene matches. The CDR3 DNA is TGCGCCAGCAGCCAGGGACAGTTCGTTTCACCCCTCCACTTT. Residues: CASSQGQFVSPLHF.

The chain couples TRBV5-4 to TRBJ1-4; the match to TRBD1 covers 8 bases. The V gene end was trimmed by 4 bases and the J gene end by 8 bases; junction bases not matched to a gene: 7. Germline V lookup: CDR1 SGHNT, CDR2 YYREEE (reference sequence). This CDR3 region has 14 residues. CDR3 coding DNA: TGTGCCAGCAGCCCCGACAGGGGTCGGGAAAAACTGTTTTTT. It specifies CASSPDRGREKLFF.

This chain joins TRBV6-6 and TRBJ2-1; 13 bases fit TRBD2. The CDR3 spans 15 residues. The germline V gene has CDR1 MNHNY and CDR2 SVGAGI (reference sequence). Losses at the gene ends were 6 bases for V and 7 bases for J; bases not matched to a gene: 6. CDR3 in amino acids: CASRTGTSGTNEQFF. CDR3 in DNA: TGTGCCAGCAGGACCGGGACTAGCGGGACAAATGAGCAGTTCTTC.

This clone was detected only a few times. This rearrangement joins TRBV5-1 to TRBJ1-1; 7 bases map to TRBD1. With 4 bases clipped from V and 0 bases from J, the junction kept 3 bases outside the gene matches. CDR1 is SGHRS, CDR2 YFSETQ, per germline. The CDR3 is made up of 14 amino acids. CDR3 loop: CASSATGMNTEAFF. CDR3 nucleotide sequence: TGCGCCAGCAGCGCGACAGGGATGAACACTGAAGCTTTCTTT.

The table lists this clone with a few counts. V is TRBV7-3 and J is TRBJ2-3; 9 nucleotides agree with TRBD1. Germline CDR1 reads SGHTA; CDR2 reads FQGTGA. Trimming at V came to 5 bases and at J to 6 bases, leaving 9 bases not matched to a gene. This CDR3 comprises 15 residues. The CDR3 reads CASSANSGTGDTQYF. The CDR3 nucleotides read TGTGCCAGCAGCGCTAACTCAGGGACAGGGGATACGCAGTATTTT.

The rearrangement links TRBV20-1 to TRBJ2-7; 7 bases map to TRBD2. This CDR3 comprises 13 residues. Germline V gene lookup returns CDR1 DFQATT and CDR2 SNEGSKA (reference sequence). V gave up 3 bases and J gave up 2 bases; unmatched junction bases: 4. The CDR3 protein is CSASFGGAYEQYF. CDR3 bases: TGCAGTGCTAGTTTTGGGGGGGCCTACGAGCAGTACTTC.

This chain connects TRBV28 to TRBJ1-1; the D gene is possibly TRBD1 (5 bases). There are 14 residues in the CDR3. CDR1 is MDHEN, CDR2 SYDVKM, per germline. V was cut by 10 bases and J by 4 bases, with 19 bases left in between. CDR3 loop: CAIVAGLDGTEAFF. DNA for the CDR3: TGTGCCATCGTGGCAGGGTTGGACGGCACTGAAGCTTTCTTT.

This sequence joins TRBV5-1 and TRBJ2-2, with 9 nucleotides matching TRBD2. Germline V lookup: CDR1 SGHRS, CDR2 YFSETQ. V dropped 5 bases and J dropped 5; count of bases not matched to a gene: 7. CDR3 size: 15 residues. The CDR3 nucleotides read TGCGCCAGCAGGTGGACTAGCGCGAGTACCGGGGAGCTGTTTTTT. Amino acids: CASRWTSASTGELFF.

The chain joins TRBV4-1 to TRBJ1-1; D call uncertain. Between the trimmed V and J ends, which lost 5 bases and 5 bases, there was a span of 18 bases. Germline-derived CDR1 and CDR2 are MGHRA and YSYEKL. CDR3 size: 15 residues. CDR3 sequence: CASSNPGLGRTEAFF. The DNA for the CDR3 is TGCGCCAGCAGCAATCCGGGTCTTGGGAGGACTGAAGCTTTCTTT.

The chain combines TRBV5-8 with TRBJ2-7; D not certain. Per germline, CDR1 SGHTS and CDR2 YDEGEE. Trimming stripped 1 base from V and 5 bases from J, with 10 bases between. There are 13 residues in the CDR3. The CDR3 bases are TGTGCCAGCAGCTTGATCTTCGTCCACGAGCAGTACTTC. Protein product: CASSLIFVHEQYF.

The genes are TRBV7-3 and TRBJ2-2; 10 positions match TRBD1. V gave up 6 bases and J gave up 3 bases; unmatched junction bases: 4. The germline V gene has CDR1 SGHTA and CDR2 FQGTGA. This CDR3 is built from 15 residues. CDR3 residues: CASRRGQGYTGELFF. The CDR3 bases are TGTGCCAGCAGGCGGGGACAGGGGTACACCGGGGAGCTGTTTTTT.

The chain carries TRBV2 and TRBJ1-4; tentative D call: TRBD1 (5 bases). The CDR3 runs 14 residues. CDR1 is SNHLY, CDR2 FYNNEI, per germline. Deletions cut 2 bases from V and 8 bases from J, with 12 bases between. The CDR3 spells CASSEQGEGEKLFF. DNA of the CDR3: TGTGCCAGCAGTGAACAAGGGGAAGGAGAAAAACTGTTTTTT.

The J gene is TRBJ1-2, the V gene TRBV30; D gene uncertain. The germline gives CDR1 GTSNPN, CDR2 SVGIG (reference sequence). The CDR3 has 13 residues. Trimming pared 5 bases from V and 2 bases from J, leaving 12 bases between. CDR3 residues: CAWSTGRNYGYTF. CDR3 nucleotide sequence: TGTGCCTGGTCTACCGGGAGGAACTATGGCTACACCTTC.

This clone was detected only once. The chain combines TRBV11-3 with TRBJ2-1, with a tentative D call TRBD2 (6 bases). There are 16 residues in the CDR3. Germline CDR1 reads SGHNT; CDR2 reads YENEEA. V shed 1 base and J shed 6 bases, with 16 bases lying between them. CDR3 DNA: TGTGCCAGCAGCTTAGGAGGATCGGGAGCCCCCAATGAGCAGTTCTTC. Protein product: CASSLGGSGAPNEQFF.

The chain combines TRBV19 with TRBJ2-5; TRBD2 matches at 9 bases. J gave up 5 bases and V 5 bases, and 12 bases lay outside the gene matches. Germline CDR1 LNHDA, CDR2 SQIVND (reference sequence). This CDR3 region has 16 residues. The CDR3 protein is CASSSGQAGGRETQYF. The CDR3 DNA is TGTGCCAGTAGTTCGGGTCAAGCGGGAGGTCGGGAGACCCAGTACTTC.

This chain uses TRBV18 with TRBJ2-5; a weak D match, TRBD1 (6 bases). Trimming removed 2 bases from V and 1 base from J, with 8 bases in between. The CDR3 covers 14 residues. From germline, CDR1 is KGHSH and CDR2 LQKENI. The CDR3 DNA reads as TGTGCCAGCTCACCAGGGACACCCCAAGAGACCCAGTACTTC. This translates into CASSPGTPQETQYF.

V and J are TRBV20-1 and TRBJ2-7; no definite D call. This CDR3 spans 12 amino acids. The germline gives CDR1 DFQATT, CDR2 SNEGSKA (reference sequence). V shed 3 bases and J shed 6 bases, with 12 bases lying between them. CDR3 region: CSASPHRVEQYF. CDR3 coding DNA: TGCAGTGCTAGTCCACATCGGGTCGAGCAGTACTTC.

This clone came up once. The CDR3 protein is CASSLLAGGAGELFF. The CDR3 coding sequence is TGTGCCAGCAGCTTACTGGCGGGGGGTGCCGGGGAGCTGTTTTTT. This chain links TRBV11-3 with TRBJ2-2, with 8 bases matching TRBD2. The CDR3 runs to 15 residues. V trimming: 2 bases; J trimming: 6 bases; junction bases outside the gene matches: 5. Germline V lookup: CDR1 SGHNT, CDR2 YENEEA.

The chain uses TRBV6-5 and TRBJ2-7; 7 nucleotides agree with TRBD1. The germline V gene encodes CDR1 MNHEY and CDR2 SVGAGI. Losses at the gene ends were 4 bases for V and 1 base for J; bases not matched to a gene: 4. The CDR3 is 14 amino acids. The CDR3 is CASSLVQGSYEQYF. CDR3 nucleotide sequence: TGTGCCAGCAGTTTAGTACAGGGGTCCTACGAGCAGTACTTC.